Following are 22 T cell receptor beta chains from one sample sequenced in a study of cytomegalovirus exposure and HLA in healthy donors. PCR used 60 Vbeta primers and 13 Jbeta primers. This table comes from immunoSEQ multiplex PCR, and its TCRdb copy is limited to in-frame clones, with some not included. This repertoire shows under 150,000 clones, about 72% found once; its top ten account for 2% to 2.5%. The sample comprised PBMCs. The source of these receptors is a man aged 35 to 55 in good health and CMV-seronegative.

The chain has TRBV5-6 and TRBJ1-5; possibly TRBD1 for D (5 bases). The CDR3 totals 15 residues. Looked up from germline, CDR1 is SGHDT and CDR2 is YYEEEE. Trimming stripped 4 bases from V and 4 bases from J, with 15 bases between. CDR3 protein: CASSESGGLNQPQHF. The CDR3 nucleotides read TGTGCCAGCAGCGAATCGGGGGGTCTAAATCAGCCCCAGCATTTT.

The J gene is TRBJ1-3, the V gene TRBV28, with D possibly matching TRBD1 (5 bases). Germline loops: CDR1 MDHEN, CDR2 SYDVKM. Trimming took off 8 bases at V and 0 bases at J, with 11 bases between the two ends. CDR3 size: 14 residues. The CDR3 is CASGATVSGNTIYF. In nucleotides, the CDR3 is TGTGCCAGCGGTGCGACAGTCTCTGGAAACACCATATATTTT. Combining the CDR3 with reference TRBV28 and TRBJ1-3 gives the whole variable domain DVKVTQSSRYLVKRTGEKVFLECVQDMDHENMFWYRQDPGLGLRLIYFSYDVKMKEKGDIPEGYSVSREKKERFSLILESASTNQTSMYLCASGATVSGNTIYFGEGSWLTVV.

This clone appeared a few times. The chain joins TRBV5-1 to TRBJ2-5; 9 bases fit TRBD1. The end of the DNA fits TRBJ2-7 better, so the J call may be wrong. The CDR3 loop spans 14 amino acids. Germline lookup yields CDR1 SGHRS and CDR2 YFSETQ. This CDR3 is CASSLGGQGYEQYF. CDR3 nucleotides: TGCGCCAGCAGCTTGGGTGGACAGGGGTACGAGCAGTACTTC.

The chain combines TRBV6-1 with TRBJ1-4; D uncertain. The CDR3 loop spans 13 amino acids. Per the germline V gene, CDR1 is MNHNS and CDR2 is SASEGT. Deletions cut 6 bases from V and 8 bases from J, with 13 bases between. CDR3 residues: CASSRGWGEKLFF. The CDR3 DNA is TGTGCCAGCAGCAGAGGGTGGGGAGAAAAACTGTTTTTT.

The chain has TRBV6-5 and TRBJ1-5, with TRBD1 identical over 7 bases. CDR3 length: 14 amino acids. Germline trimming cut 6 bases from V and 6 bases from J; bases unmatched to any gene: 8. Germline V gives CDR1 MNHEY, CDR2 SVGAGI. The CDR3 loop is CASSYRGGGQPQHF. DNA of the CDR3: TGTGCCAGCAGCTACAGGGGAGGAGGTCAGCCCCAGCATTTT.

This clone was seen a handful of times. The chain carries TRBV5-1 and TRBJ2-2, with 7 nucleotides matching TRBD1. The CDR3 has 17 residues. V dropped 4 bases and J dropped 3; count of bases not matched to a gene: 12. CDR1 and CDR2 (germline): SGHRS, YFSETQ. Written as DNA, the CDR3 is TGCGCCAGCAGCCGATTAGGACAGGACAGTTACACCGGGGAGCTGTTTTTT. Translating gives CASSRLGQDSYTGELFF.

This rearrangement joins TRBV5-6 to TRBJ2-2, with 7 bases aligning to TRBD1. Germline CDR1 SGHDT, CDR2 YYEEEE. The V and J ends lost 4 bases and 4 bases, in that order; junction bases with no gene match: 10. The CDR3 length is 16 residues. The CDR3 nucleotides read TGTGCCAGCAGCGAACAGGGGTGGGTCCCCACCGGGGAGCTGTTTTTT. Its translation: CASSEQGWVPTGELFF.

This chain joins TRBV9 and TRBJ1-4, with D tentatively TRBD1 (6 bases). Germline V lookup: CDR1 SGDLS, CDR2 YYNGEE. The CDR3 runs 14 residues. Between the trimmed V and J ends, which lost 2 bases and 5 bases, there was a span of 10 bases. In nucleotides, the CDR3 is TGTGCCAGCAGCGTTGGGGGCCTGAATGAAAAACTGTTTTTT. Its protein is CASSVGGLNEKLFF.

This clone has more than one count but fewer than ten. V and J are TRBV4-1 and TRBJ2-1; 7 bases align to TRBD1. Trimming removed 6 bases from V and 3 bases from J; junction bases left unmatched: 8. The germline V gene encodes CDR1 MGHRA and CDR2 YSYEKL. The CDR3 spans 15 residues. The CDR3 region has the DNA TGCGCCAGCAGTAACGTAGGGGGCCTCTACAATGAGCAGTTCTTC. Translation gives CASSNVGGLYNEQFF.

The rearrangement joins TRBV19 to TRBJ1-1; the match to TRBD1 covers 9 bases. The CDR3 length is 14 residues. The germline V gene encodes CDR1 LNHDA and CDR2 SQIVND (reference sequence). The trim removed 4 bases at V and 6 bases at J, leaving 6 bases unmatched. CDR3 nucleotides: TGTGCCAGTAGTAGGGACAGGGATTTTCCTGAAGCTTTCTTT. Its protein product is CASSRDRDFPEAFF.

The rearrangement joins TRBV5-1 to TRBJ2-2; 7 positions match TRBD1. The CDR3 consists of 15 residues. The trim removed 2 bases at V and 4 bases at J, leaving 5 bases unmatched. Germline V gives CDR1 SGHRS, CDR2 YFSETQ. The CDR3 loop is CASSFGGQLTGELFF. The CDR3 DNA follows: TGCGCCAGCAGCTTTGGGGGACAGCTCACCGGGGAGCTGTTTTTT.

This clone was seen a few times. The rearrangement joins TRBV6-5 to TRBJ1-2; D may be TRBD1 (6 bases). The ends were cut back, 5 bases at V and 8 bases at J, with 18 bases in the middle. The CDR3 totals 14 residues. The germline V gene has CDR1 MNHEY and CDR2 SVGAGI. The CDR3 region is CASSGQSRAGGYTF. CDR3 sequence (DNA): TGTGCCAGCAGTGGACAGTCTCGGGCCGGAGGCTACACCTTC.

The chain carries TRBV2 and TRBJ1-6; D is undetermined. Germline CDR1 and CDR2: SNHLY and FYNNEI. V dropped 8 bases and J dropped 6 bases, with 17 bases sitting between them. CDR3 length: 15 amino acids. The CDR3 loop is CASLRSVGGNSPLHF. The CDR3 coding sequence is TGTGCCAGCTTGAGAAGCGTTGGAGGTAATTCACCCCTCCACTTT.

The V and J genes are TRBV6-5 and TRBJ1-2; TRBD1 aligns across 9 bases. Losses at the gene ends were 2 bases for V and 4 bases for J; bases not matched to a gene: 8. Germline values: CDR1 MNHEY, CDR2 SVGAGI. The CDR3 spans 16 residues. The CDR3: CASSYRARQGGYGYTF. The CDR3 DNA reads TGTGCCAGCAGTTACCGGGCAAGACAGGGGGGCTATGGCTACACCTTC.

This clone was observed a single time. The gene calls are TRBV5-1 and TRBJ2-3; D is unclear. This CDR3 has 13 amino acids. Germline V gene data show CDR1 as SGHRS and CDR2 as YFSETQ. V was clipped by 4 bases and J by 8 bases, with 14 bases between them. CDR3 sequence: CASSPTEIGTQYF. The CDR3 bases are TGCGCCAGCAGCCCAACAGAGATCGGTACGCAGTATTTT.

This chain connects TRBV27 to TRBJ1-5; D gene uncertain. The germline V gene has CDR1 MNHEY and CDR2 SMNVEV (reference sequence). This CDR3 region has 14 residues. V lost 5 bases, J lost 0 bases, and 8 bases lay in between. The CDR3 loop reads CASSPYSSNQPQHF. CDR3 bases: TGTGCCAGCAGTCCCTATAGTAGCAATCAGCCCCAGCATTTT.

This clone has just one count. This rearrangement joins TRBV6-1 to TRBJ1-2, with TRBD1 identical over 9 bases. From germline, CDR1 is MNHNS and CDR2 SASEGT. V shed 4 bases and J 2 bases; nucleotides not matched to a gene: 2. This CDR3 has 14 residues. CDR3 in DNA: TGTGCCAGCAGTGCACAGGGGGCGAACTATGGCTACACCTTC. Encoded protein: CASSAQGANYGYTF.

The CDR3 region is CASSGQVNTEAFF. In DNA form, the CDR3 reads TGTGCCAGCAGCGGCCAGGTGAACACTGAAGCTTTCTTT. The chain recombines TRBV5-4 with TRBJ1-1, with D hard to call. This CDR3 is 13 amino acids long. The germline CDR1 and CDR2 sequences are SGHNT and YYREEE (reference sequence). V shed 4 bases and J shed 0 bases, with 7 bases lying between them.

This clone was picked up a small number of times. The rearrangement uses TRBV5-1 and TRBJ2-1, with 8 positions matching TRBD2. CDR3 length: 13 amino acids. Germline V lookup: CDR1 SGHRS, CDR2 YFSETQ. V was clipped by 3 bases and J by 8 bases; unmatched bases: 4. DNA of the CDR3: TGCGCCAGCAGCTCCGGGGGGGCGGATGAGCAGTTCTTC. Translation gives CASSSGGADEQFF.

The rearrangement links TRBV30 to TRBJ1-6, with a possible D match to TRBD1 (6 bases). CDR1 and CDR2 (germline): GTSNPN, SVGIG (reference sequence). Trimming cost V 3 bases and J 14 bases, with 20 bases left between them. The CDR3 totals 14 residues. CDR3 DNA sequence: TGTGCCTGGAGGGACAGTTCGCTTTCATTCACCCTCCACTTT. Translating it yields CAWRDSSLSFTLHF. The complete variable domain, with remaining parts taken from reference TRBV30 and TRBJ1-6, reads SQTIHQWPATLVQPVGSPLSLECTVEGTSNPNLYWYRQAAGRGLQLLFYSVGIGQISSEVPQNLSASRPQDRQFILSSKKLLLSDSGFYLCAWRDSSLSFTLHFGNGTRLTVT.

This clone was detected once. The V gene is TRBV7-2, the J gene TRBJ2-2; TRBD2 agrees at 9 bases. J was trimmed by 6 bases and V by 1 base; bases with no gene match: 6. Per the germline V gene, CDR1 is SGHTA and CDR2 is FQGNSA. CDR3 length equals 16 residues. The CDR3, as DNA: TGTGCCAGCAGCTTAGGCCCGGCGGGAGGGCCCGGGGAGCTGTTTTTT. Residues: CASSLGPAGGPGELFF. The variable domain in full, with the rest retrieved from reference TRBV7-2 and TRBJ2-2, is GAGVSQSPSNKVTEKGKDVELRCDPISGHTALYWYRQSLGQGLEFLIYFQGNSAPDKSGLPSDRFSAERTGGSVSTLTIQRTQQEDSAVYLCASSLGPAGGPGELFFGEGSRLTVL.

This clone has more than one count but fewer than ten. The chain carries TRBV19 and TRBJ1-5; weak D call: TRBD1 (6 bases). Germline CDR1 LNHDA, CDR2 SQIVND (reference sequence). The V end was cut by 4 bases, the J end by 5 bases, with 15 bases between. The CDR3 covers 15 residues. CDR3 in amino acids: CASSSPRGPDQPQHF. In DNA, the CDR3 is TGTGCCAGTAGTAGCCCCAGGGGCCCTGATCAGCCCCAGCATTTT.